The 22 T cell receptor beta chains listed next were all sequenced from one sample in a study of shared clonotypes between healthy human individuals. Repertoires were generated with immunoSEQ multiplex PCR, while TCRdb's copy carries only in-frame clones and drops some. The sample includes about 2.4 million clones, over 85% of them seen just once. The sequencing input was naive CD4+ T cells from PBMCs. Sample subset: CD45RA+ positively selected. These receptors all stem from a man younger than 35 in good health. Some clones in this sample may be carry-over from other donors' samples.

The chain joins TRBV5-4 to TRBJ2-3; 13 bases align to TRBD2. The germline V gene encodes CDR1 SGHNT and CDR2 YYREEE (reference sequence). V was pared by 3 bases and J by 5 bases, with 3 bases of the junction left unmatched. This CDR3 contains 15 residues. The CDR3 coding sequence is TGTGCCAGCAGCTCAGGACTAGCGGGAGAAGATACGCAGTATTTT. Translated: CASSSGLAGEDTQYF.

This chain joins TRBV19 and TRBJ2-7, with D possibly matching TRBD2 (5 bases). This CDR3 is built from 15 residues. In germline, CDR1 is LNHDA, CDR2 SQIVND (reference sequence). Trimming cost V 6 bases and J 9 bases, with 24 bases left between them. Written as DNA, the CDR3 is TGTGCCAGTAGGCAACGCCATGGACTCCCTACCGTGCAGTACTTC. This gives the protein CASRQRHGLPTVQYF.

This clone was counted only a few times. This chain links TRBV28 with TRBJ2-1, with D perhaps assigned TRBD1 or TRBD2 (5 bases each). Germline CDR1 MDHEN, CDR2 SYDVKM. The CDR3 is 20 amino acids. V dropped 7 bases and J dropped 7 bases, with 35 bases sitting between them. The CDR3 DNA is TGTGCCAGCACGGGACGGATGGAGGTCGAGGTGAAAAACCGAGGTAATGAGCAGTTCTTC. Its protein product is CASTGRMEVEVKNRGNEQFF.

The V and J genes are TRBV7-9 and TRBJ1-6; D is ambiguous. Deletions cut 2 bases from V and 8 bases from J, with 10 bases between. CDR1 is SEHNR, CDR2 FQNEAQ, per germline (reference sequence). The CDR3 is made up of 14 amino acids. DNA for the CDR3: TGTGCCAGCAGCTTAAGCGGGGAATATTCACCCCTCCACTTT. It yields the protein CASSLSGEYSPLHF.

The V and J genes are TRBV9 and TRBJ2-1; D is unclear. The CDR3 totals 13 residues. CDR1 SGDLS and CDR2 YYNGEE come from the germline V gene. The V end lost 4 bases, the J end lost 13 bases, and 18 bases lay between the germline ends. CDR3 loop: CASSTTETQIQFF. CDR3 coding DNA: TGTGCCAGCAGCACAACCGAGACCCAGATCCAGTTCTTC.

This clone was found a few times. Here the CDR3 reads CASTPRDASGEKLFF. CDR3 sequence (DNA): TGTGCCAGCACACCTCGGGACGCTAGTGGTGAAAAACTGTTTTTT. The J gene is TRBJ1-4, the V gene TRBV28; TRBD1 is a possible D gene (5 bases). V lost 7 bases and J 7 bases, leaving 19 bases between the germline ends. This CDR3 spans 15 amino acids. Germline CDR1 reads MDHEN; CDR2 reads SYDVKM.

J is TRBJ1-5 and V is TRBV2; no clear D gene. Trimming removed 3 bases at V and 3 bases at J, with 9 bases between. CDR3 length equals 14 residues. The germline V gene has CDR1 SNHLY and CDR2 FYNNEI. CDR3 loop: CASSEMRNNQPQHF. DNA of the CDR3: TGTGCCAGCAGTGAGATGCGAAACAATCAGCCCCAGCATTTT.

As DNA, the CDR3 is TGTGCCAGCAGCCAAGTTGGTCCGCCGGGGGATACGCAGTATTTT. Translated, it gives CASSQVGPPGDTQYF. The rearrangement uses TRBV4-2 and TRBJ2-3; possibly TRBD2 for D (5 bases). V was shortened by 1 base and J by 6 bases, with 14 bases between the two germline ends. Germline CDR1 and CDR2: LGHNA and YNFKEQ. CDR3 length equals 15 residues.

This sequence joins TRBV19 and TRBJ2-5; TRBD1 is a possible D gene (5 bases). CDR1 LNHDA and CDR2 SQIVND come from the germline V gene (reference sequence). Deletions cut 8 bases from V and 5 bases from J, with 12 bases between. CDR3 length equals 12 residues. CDR3 sequence (DNA): TGTGCCAGTCGGACGTCAGGGGAGACCCAGTACTTC. It yields the protein CASRTSGETQYF.

This clone has a single count. The V and J genes are TRBV18 and TRBJ2-3; TRBD1 is a possible D gene (5 bases). The CDR3 runs to 14 residues. CDR1 KGHSH and CDR2 LQKENI come from the germline V gene. The V and J ends lost 3 bases and 0 bases respectively, with 7 bases between them. CDR3 DNA sequence: TGTGCCAGCTCACCGGACAAGAGCACAGATACGCAGTATTTT. It encodes CASSPDKSTDTQYF.

This clone occurred once. The rearrangement links TRBV4-1 to TRBJ2-7, with 12 positions matching TRBD1. V gave up 3 bases and J gave up 7 bases; unmatched junction bases: 7. This CDR3 is built from 15 residues. Germline loops: CDR1 MGHRA, CDR2 YSYEKL. The DNA of the CDR3 is TGCGCCAGCAGCCAGCCGGGACAGGGGGCTCGAGAGCAGTACTTC. It translates to CASSQPGQGAREQYF.

This chain joins TRBV28 and TRBJ2-5; D is unclear. Matching the DNA end better, TRBJ2-7 makes the J call doubtful. Germline V CDR1 and CDR2: MDHEN, SYDVKM. The CDR3 has 15 residues. The CDR3 sequence: CASSPVDLSSYEQYF. In DNA, the CDR3 is TGTGCCAGCAGCCCCGTGGACCTGAGCTCCTACGAGCAGTACTTC.

The genes are TRBV7-8 and TRBJ2-5, with D perhaps assigned TRBD1 or TRBD2 (5 bases each). With 5 bases removed from V and 2 bases from J, the gap between germline ends came to 15 bases. The CDR3 consists of 15 residues. Germline V gene data show CDR1 as SGHVS and CDR2 as FQNEAQ. As DNA, the CDR3 is TGTGCCAGCAGCACAGTCCGGGACGGGCAAGAGACCCAGTACTTC. This gives the protein CASSTVRDGQETQYF.

The chain employs TRBV10-1 and TRBJ2-3, with D unclear. The CDR3 length is 13 residues. V was cut by 5 bases and J by 5 bases, with 11 bases left in between. Germline CDR1 is WNHNN and CDR2 is SYGVQD (reference sequence). The CDR3 sequence is CASSTRVEDTQYF. CDR3 nucleotides: TGCGCCAGCAGTACAAGAGTGGAAGATACGCAGTATTTT.

Comments on this clone: Other nucleotide sequences in the sample specify the same CDR3. The chain links TRBV7-2 to TRBJ2-7; TRBD1 matches at 10 bases. Germline V gives CDR1 SGHTA, CDR2 FQGNSA. The J segment lost 0 bases and the V segment lost 3 bases, leaving 2 bases of the junction unmatched. This CDR3 has 15 amino acids. CDR3: CASSLGQGSSYEQYF. CDR3 DNA sequence: TGTGCCAGCAGCTTGGGACAGGGGAGCTCCTACGAGCAGTACTTC.

The chain carries TRBV7-7 and TRBJ2-2, with a tentative D call TRBD2 (6 bases). This CDR3 contains 15 residues. Germline V gene lookup returns CDR1 SSHAT and CDR2 FNYEAQ (reference sequence). The V end lost 7 bases, the J end lost 4 bases, and 16 bases lay between the germline ends. CDR3 protein: CASTPGGAGTGELFF. CDR3 DNA: TGTGCCAGCACCCCCGGGGGAGCGGGCACCGGGGAGCTGTTTTTT.

V gene TRBV9 combines with J gene TRBJ1-2, with 10 bases lining up with TRBD1. CDR3 length equals 15 residues. From germline, CDR1 is SGDLS and CDR2 YYNGEE. Trimming took 0 bases from V and 5 from J; bases not matched to a gene: 4. CDR3 sequence: CASSVAGQGVYGYTF. The CDR3 DNA sequence: TGTGCCAGCAGCGTAGCAGGACAGGGGGTTTATGGCTACACCTTC.

The chain joins TRBV25-1 to TRBJ2-6, with D possibly matching TRBD2 (5 bases). Trimming pared 7 bases from V and 1 base from J, leaving 11 bases between. The CDR3 has 15 amino acids. CDR1 and CDR2 from the germline V gene are MGHDK and SYGVNS. Here the CDR3 reads CASTPPGSGANVLTF. CDR3 nucleotides: TGTGCCAGCACCCCCCCGGGATCTGGGGCCAACGTCCTGACTTTC.

The rearrangement uses TRBV21-1 and TRBJ2-2; the D call TRBD1 from the table was never checked on the DNA. TRBV21-1 is reported as a pseudogene. The CDR3 loop spans 15 amino acids. The CDR3 region has the DNA TGTGCCAGCAGCAAAGACAGGGGGAACACCGGGGAGCTGTTTTTT. It yields the protein CASSKDRGNTGELFF.

The chain is built from TRBV5-1 and TRBJ2-5; 9 nucleotides line up with TRBD2. The CDR3 consists of 17 residues. The V gene end was trimmed by 1 base and the J gene end by 4 bases; junction bases not matched to a gene: 11. Looked up from germline, CDR1 is SGHRS and CDR2 is YFSETQ. The chain's CDR3 is CASSLSPLAGFVETQYF. The DNA for the CDR3 is TGCGCCAGCAGCTTGAGCCCTCTAGCGGGGTTTGTAGAGACCCAGTACTTC.

This clone was counted a few times. The chain combines TRBV7-9 with TRBJ2-7, with TRBD1 matching over 8 bases. This CDR3 contains 15 residues. The V and J ends lost 5 bases and 5 bases, in that order; junction bases with no gene match: 11. The germline gives CDR1 SEHNR, CDR2 FQNEAQ (reference sequence). This CDR3 reads CASSLGAGGIHEQYF. Here the CDR3 DNA reads TGTGCCAGCAGCCTAGGGGCAGGGGGCATTCACGAGCAGTACTTC.

This chain links TRBV19 with TRBJ2-7, with D perhaps matching TRBD1 (6 bases). The CDR3 is made up of 14 amino acids. Germline values: CDR1 LNHDA, CDR2 SQIVND (reference sequence). The germline V and J ends were trimmed by 10 bases and 2 bases, with 18 bases remaining between them. DNA of the CDR3: TGTGCCACCAGCCTTTACGGACAGACCTACGAGCAGTACTTC. Protein product: CATSLYGQTYEQYF.